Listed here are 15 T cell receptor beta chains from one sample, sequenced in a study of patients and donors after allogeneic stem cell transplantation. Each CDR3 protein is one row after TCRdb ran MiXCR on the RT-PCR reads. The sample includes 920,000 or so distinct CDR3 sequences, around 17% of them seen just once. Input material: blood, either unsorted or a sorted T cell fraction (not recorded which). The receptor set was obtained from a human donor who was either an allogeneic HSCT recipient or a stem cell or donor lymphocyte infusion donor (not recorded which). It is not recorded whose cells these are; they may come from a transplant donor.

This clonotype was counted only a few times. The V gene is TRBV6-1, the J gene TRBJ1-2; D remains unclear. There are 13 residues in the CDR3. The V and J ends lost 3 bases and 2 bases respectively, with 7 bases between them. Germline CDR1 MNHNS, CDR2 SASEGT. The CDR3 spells CASSDLGNYGYTF. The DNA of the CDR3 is TGTGCCAGCAGTGATTTGGGGAACTATGGCTACACCTTC.

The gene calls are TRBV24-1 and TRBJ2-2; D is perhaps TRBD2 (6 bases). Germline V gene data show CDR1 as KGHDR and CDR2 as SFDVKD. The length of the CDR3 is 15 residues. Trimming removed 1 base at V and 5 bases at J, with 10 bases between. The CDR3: CATSDFRRGTGELFF. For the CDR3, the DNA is TGTGCCACCAGTGATTTCCGTCGGGGGACCGGGGAGCTGTTTTTT.

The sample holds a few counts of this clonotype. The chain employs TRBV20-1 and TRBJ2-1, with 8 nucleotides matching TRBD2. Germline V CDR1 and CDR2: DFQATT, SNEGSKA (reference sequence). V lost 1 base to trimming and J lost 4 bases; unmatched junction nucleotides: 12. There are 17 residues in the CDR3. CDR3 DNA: TGCAGTGCTAGAGTGAGCGGGAGCGATTTACCGTACAATGAGCAGTTCTTC. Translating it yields CSARVSGSDLPYNEQFF.

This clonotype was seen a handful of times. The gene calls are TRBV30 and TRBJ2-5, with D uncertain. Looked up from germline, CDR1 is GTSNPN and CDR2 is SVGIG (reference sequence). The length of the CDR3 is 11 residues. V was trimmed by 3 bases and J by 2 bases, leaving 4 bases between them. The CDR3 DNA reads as TGTGCCTGGAGAGAGCAAGAGACCCAGTACTTC. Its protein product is CAWREQETQYF.

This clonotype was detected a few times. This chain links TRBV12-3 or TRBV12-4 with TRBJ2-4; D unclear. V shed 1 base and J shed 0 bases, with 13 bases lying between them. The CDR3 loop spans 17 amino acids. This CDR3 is CASSLGRQKVAKNIQYF. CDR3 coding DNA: TGTGCCAGCAGTTTAGGGCGGCAGAAGGTAGCCAAAAACATTCAGTACTTC.

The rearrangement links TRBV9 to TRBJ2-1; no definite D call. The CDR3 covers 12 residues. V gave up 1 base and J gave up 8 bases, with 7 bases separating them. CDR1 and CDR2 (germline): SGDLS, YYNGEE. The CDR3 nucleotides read TGTGCCAGCAGCGTATATGGGTATGAGCAGTTCTTC. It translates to CASSVYGYEQFF. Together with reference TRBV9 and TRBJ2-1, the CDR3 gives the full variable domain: DSGVTQTPKHLITATGQRVTLRCSPRSGDLSVYWYQQSLDQGLQFLIQYYNGEERAKGNILERFSAQQFPDLHSELNLSSLELGDSALYFCASSVYGYEQFFGPGTRLTVL.

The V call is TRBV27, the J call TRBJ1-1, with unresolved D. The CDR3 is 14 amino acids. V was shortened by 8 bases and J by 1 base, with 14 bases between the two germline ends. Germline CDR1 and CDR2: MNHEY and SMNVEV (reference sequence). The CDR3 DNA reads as TGTGCCAGCGGGGTTCAGGAGGGGAACACTGAAGCTTTCTTT. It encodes CASGVQEGNTEAFF.

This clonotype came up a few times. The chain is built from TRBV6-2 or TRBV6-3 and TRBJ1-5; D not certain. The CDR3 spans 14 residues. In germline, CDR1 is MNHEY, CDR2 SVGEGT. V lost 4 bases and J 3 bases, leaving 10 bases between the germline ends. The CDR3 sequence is CASSFDTYNQPQHF. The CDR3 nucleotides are TGTGCCAGCAGTTTCGACACCTACAATCAGCCCCAGCATTTT.

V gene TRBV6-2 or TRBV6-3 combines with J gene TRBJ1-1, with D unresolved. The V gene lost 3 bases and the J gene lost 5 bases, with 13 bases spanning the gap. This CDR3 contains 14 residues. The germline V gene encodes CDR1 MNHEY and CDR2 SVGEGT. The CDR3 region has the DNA TGTGCCAGCAGTTATGCCGGAGGGTCTACTGAAGCTTTCTTT. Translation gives CASSYAGGSTEAFF.

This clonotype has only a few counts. CDR3 amino acids: CSKGTVYGYTF. The CDR3 coding sequence is TGCAGTAAAGGGACTGTCTATGGCTACACCTTC. This chain connects TRBV20-1 to TRBJ1-2, with D tentatively TRBD1 (5 bases). V was trimmed by 8 bases and J by 4 bases, leaving 11 bases between them. CDR1 and CDR2 from the germline V gene are DFQATT and SNEGSKA (reference sequence). This CDR3 has 11 residues.

CDR3 DNA: TGCGCCAGCAGCCAAGAATTAGGGGGACCCCTTAACGAGCAGTACTTC. This encodes CASSQELGGPLNEQYF. The chain recombines TRBV4-1 with TRBJ2-7; D is possibly TRBD1 (6 bases). Germline CDR1 is MGHRA and CDR2 is YSYEKL. The V gene lost 0 bases and the J gene lost 5 bases, with 17 bases spanning the gap. The CDR3 has 16 amino acids.

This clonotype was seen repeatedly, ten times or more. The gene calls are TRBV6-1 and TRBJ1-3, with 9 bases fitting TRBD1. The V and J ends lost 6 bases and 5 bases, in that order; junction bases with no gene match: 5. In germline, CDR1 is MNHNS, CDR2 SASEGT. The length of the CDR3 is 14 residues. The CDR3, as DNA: TGTGCCAGCAGCCGGACAGGGGACAGAAACACCATATATTTT. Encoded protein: CASSRTGDRNTIYF.

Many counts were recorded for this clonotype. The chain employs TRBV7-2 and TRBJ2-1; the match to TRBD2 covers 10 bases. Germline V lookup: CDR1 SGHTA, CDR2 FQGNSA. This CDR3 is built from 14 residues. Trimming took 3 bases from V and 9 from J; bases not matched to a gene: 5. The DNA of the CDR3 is TGTGCCAGCAGCTTCACTAGCGGGGTGGGTGAGCAGTTCTTC. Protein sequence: CASSFTSGVGEQFF.

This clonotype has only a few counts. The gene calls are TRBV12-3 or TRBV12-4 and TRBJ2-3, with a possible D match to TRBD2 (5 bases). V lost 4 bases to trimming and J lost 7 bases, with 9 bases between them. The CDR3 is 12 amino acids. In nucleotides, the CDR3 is TGTGCCAGCAGTTGGCCGGGGTATACGCAGTATTTT. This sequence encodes CASSWPGYTQYF.

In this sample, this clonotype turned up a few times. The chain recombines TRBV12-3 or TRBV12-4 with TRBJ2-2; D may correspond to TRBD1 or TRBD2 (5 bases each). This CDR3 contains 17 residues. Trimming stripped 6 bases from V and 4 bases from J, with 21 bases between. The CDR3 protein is CASSIFRGTRSTGELFF. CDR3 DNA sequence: TGTGCCAGCAGCATCTTTCGGGGCACCCGGAGCACCGGGGAGCTGTTTTTT.